A selection of T cell receptor beta chains follows, all from one sample in a study of CD8+ T cells in alopecia areata. Sequencing was performed with immunoSEQ multiplex PCR; in TCRdb, only in-frame clones are kept and a portion is missing. The data show some 200,000 clones, approximately 56% seen once. Sequenced here: CD4+ T cells sorted from blood, sampled at week 4, from a patient treated with tofacitinib. These receptors were collected from a human donor with alopecia areata. Each CDR3 is given with its conserved first and last residue. D genes are given only for firm matches. Not every row has a clone size; where given, it reads once, few, many or a size class.

>.|TRBV30|10|.|TRBJ2-7
TGTGCCTGGAGCCGAGGACGGCAGTACTTC
CAWSRGRQYF
>.|TRBV6-4|15|.|TRBJ2-3
TGTGCCAGCAGTTACCAGGGCGGTGACACAGATACGCAGTATTTT
CASSYQGGDTDTQYF
>.|TRBV12-5|13|few|TRBJ2-5
TGTGCTAGTGGTTTAGGGAGCCAAGAGACCCAGTACTTC
CASGLGSQETQYF
>TRBD1|TRBV25-1|15|.|TRBJ2-5
TGTGCCAGCAGTGAACCCACAGGGGTTGAAGAGACCCAGTACTTC
CASSEPTGVEETQYF
>.|TRBV30|14|.|TRBJ1-5
TGTGCCTGGGGCATTCCGGGTTACAATCAGCCCCAGCATTTT
CAWGIPGYNQPQHF
>.|TRBV4-2|16|.|TRBJ1-1
TGTGCCAGCAGCCAAGAGGCAGCCAACATGAACACTGAAGCTTTCTTT
CASSQEAANMNTEAFF
>TRBD2|TRBV4-1|16|.|TRBJ2-5
TGCGCCAGCAGCCAACTTAGCGGGGGTATCCGCGGGACCCAGTACTTC
CASSQLSGGIRGTQYF
>TRBD1|TRBV25-1|12|.|TRBJ1-2
TGTGCCAGCAGTGTCGGGACAGCACTCTACACCTTC
CASSVGTALYTF
>.|TRBV30|15|.|TRBJ2-1
TGTGCCTGGAGTGTACGACAGCAACTCTACAATGAGCAGTTCTTC
CAWSVRQQLYNEQFF
>.|TRBV18|13|.|TRBJ2-7
TGTGCCAGCTCACCACTGGAGGGGAACGAGCAGTACTTC
CASSPLEGNEQYF
>TRBD1|TRBV19|14|.|TRBJ1-5
TGTGCCAGTAGTCACCGACAGGGGTTCGAGCCCCAGCATTTT
CASSHRQGFEPQHF
>TRBD1|TRBV9|15|.|TRBJ2-7
TGTGCCAGCAGCGTAGGGCAGGGGGCCACCTACGAGCAGTACTTC
CASSVGQGATYEQYF
>.|TRBV2|13|.|TRBJ2-3
TGTGCCAGCAGTCCGGGGGCGGTCAATACGCAGTATTTT
CASSPGAVNTQYF
>.|TRBV5-1|13|.|TRBJ1-2
TGCGCCAGCAGCTTGGGATCGAAGCATGGCTACACCTTC
CASSLGSKHGYTF
>.|TRBV29-1|13|few|TRBJ1-4
TGCAGCGTTGCAGGGAAAGCTAATGAAAAACTGTTTTTT
CSVAGKANEKLFF
>.|TRBV5-1|13|.|TRBJ1-6
TGCGCCAGCAGCTACGAGGGGAATTCACCCCTCCACTTT
CASSYEGNSPLHF
>.|TRBV30|11|few|TRBJ1-2
TGTGCCTGGAGTCTACACCCTGGCTACACCTTC
CAWSLHPGYTF
>.|TRBV23-1|16|.|TRBJ2-7
TGCGCCAGCAGTCAATCGGAGACAGGAATAACCTACGAGCAGTACTTC
CASSQSETGITYEQYF
>.|TRBV11-2|13|.|TRBJ1-5
TGTGCCAGCAGCTTAACAGGGAATCAGCCCCAGCATTTT
CASSLTGNQPQHF
>.|TRBV5-6|14|.|TRBJ1-2
TGTGCCAGCAGCCCGAAGGGGCAAAACTATGGCTACACCTTC
CASSPKGQNYGYTF
>.|TRBV7-2|15|few|TRBJ2-3
TGTGCCAGCAGCTTAGTAGGGGTACACACAGATACGCAGTATTTT
CASSLVGVHTDTQYF
>.|TRBV29-1|14|.|TRBJ1-4
TGCAGCGTTATACCGGACTCTGCTAATGAAAAACTGTTTTTT
CSVIPDSANEKLFF
>TRBD1|TRBV27|15|.|TRBJ2-7
TGTGCCAGCAGTCCCTGGGGACAGGGGGCCTACGAGCAGTACTTC
CASSPWGQGAYEQYF
>.|TRBV20-1|11|.|TRBJ1-2
TGCAGTGCTAGTACCGGGGATGGCTACACCTTC
CSASTGDGYTF
>.|TRBV29-1|13|.|TRBJ1-6
TGCAGCGTTGCCCGGACCTATAATTCACCCCTCCACTTT
CSVARTYNSPLHF